This T cell receptor (beta chain) originates from a study of T cell responses to AZD1222 COVID-19 vaccine. Germline V lookup: CDR1 MNHEY, CDR2 SVGAGI. Trimming took off 6 bases at V and 2 bases at J, with 11 bases between the two ends. This CDR3 is built from 14 residues. Measured with immunoSEQ multiplex PCR; TCRdb has only the in-frame clones, and not every one. The sample yields 110,000 to 150,000 clones, 93% seen once. Remarks on this clone: Its target is not known.

Broader study findings: Clonal diversity may have been underestimated, and the donors were mostly white British, with more females than males. Spike-specific TCR repertoires showed rising breadth and depth after two AZD1222 doses.

V gene TRBV6-5 combines with J gene TRBJ1-5; maybe TRBD1 (6 bases). The receptor was derived from an adult who had recovered from COVID-19. Sequenced here: peripheral blood, sampled after recovery from COVID-19. The CDR3 nucleotides read TGTGCCAGCAGACAGACAGGCGGCAATCAGCCCCAGCATTTT. Residues: CASRQTGGNQPQHF.